These 8 T cell receptor beta chains originate from one sample sequenced in a study of blood T cell repertoires in COVID-19. Some clones are missing from TCRdb's copy, which holds only in-frame ones; the method was immunoSEQ multiplex PCR. The sample lists roughly 200,000 clones; approximately 90% were seen once. Sequences were obtained from PBMCs or T cells enriched from blood (not recorded which). The receptors shown here come from a young man who had recovered from COVID-19.

In this sample, this clone turned up a few times. The chain has TRBV24-1 and TRBJ2-3; a possible D gene is TRBD2 (6 bases). V was pared by 0 bases and J by 6 bases, with 15 bases between. From germline, CDR1 is KGHDR and CDR2 SFDVKD. The CDR3 has 16 amino acids. CDR3 residues: CATSDLGGTEVDTQYF. The CDR3 nucleotides read TGTGCCACCAGTGATTTGGGCGGGACTGAAGTGGATACGCAGTATTTT.

The gene calls are TRBV9 and TRBJ1-5; possibly TRBD1 for D (5 bases). The CDR3 length is 14 residues. Trimming took 0 bases from V and 5 from J, leaving 9 bases between them. The germline CDR1 and CDR2 sequences are SGDLS and YYNGEE. CDR3 residues: CASSVATGDQPQHF. The CDR3 nucleotides read TGTGCCAGCAGCGTAGCCACAGGAGATCAGCCCCAGCATTTT.

This chain connects TRBV18 to TRBJ2-6, with 8 bases matching TRBD1. The CDR3 consists of 19 residues. Germline V gives CDR1 KGHSH, CDR2 LQKENI. V dropped 2 bases and J dropped 0; count of bases not matched to a gene: 9. The DNA of the CDR3 is TGTGCCAGCTCACCAATAGGGACAGGCCCTCGCTCTGGGGCCAACGTCCTGACTTTC. Translating it yields CASSPIGTGPRSGANVLTF. Full variable domain (missing parts from reference TRBV18 and TRBJ2-6): NAGVMQNPRHLVRRRGQEARLRCSPMKGHSHVYWYRQLPEEGLKFMVYLQKENIIDESGMPKERFSAEFPKEGPSILRIQQVVRGDSAAYFCASSPIGTGPRSGANVLTFGAGSRLTVL.

V gene TRBV2 combines with J gene TRBJ2-2, with 10 bases identical to TRBD1. The V and J ends lost 6 bases and 3 bases, in that order; junction bases with no gene match: 7. The CDR3 sequence is 16 residues long. Germline V gene sequence: CDR1 SNHLY, CDR2 FYNNEI. The CDR3 is CASRTGQGKDTGELFF. In nucleotides, the CDR3 is TGTGCCAGCAGGACGGGACAGGGGAAAGACACCGGGGAGCTGTTTTTT.

The chain combines TRBV28 with TRBJ2-7; possibly TRBD1 for D (5 bases). V was cut by 3 bases and J by 2 bases, with 17 bases left in between. Germline CDR1 reads MDHEN; CDR2 reads SYDVKM. The CDR3 loop spans 16 amino acids. The CDR3 reads CASSLLGVTPPYEQYF. Here the CDR3 DNA reads TGTGCCAGCAGTTTGTTAGGGGTCACTCCCCCCTACGAGCAGTACTTC.

This clone was observed a single time. The rearrangement uses TRBV6-1 and TRBJ2-5; 7 nucleotides line up with TRBD1. CDR1 MNHNS and CDR2 SASEGT come from the germline V gene. This CDR3 is 15 amino acids long. With V trimmed by 2 bases and J by 7 bases, 10 bases remained unmatched. CDR3 bases: TGTGCCAGCAGTGAAAACAGGGGCCCGAAGGTGACCCAGTACTTC. Translating gives CASSENRGPKVTQYF.

V and J are TRBV5-1 and TRBJ1-1, with 7 bases identical to TRBD1. The V gene end was trimmed by 4 bases and the J gene end by 11 bases; junction bases not matched to a gene: 20. This CDR3 is 16 amino acids long. CDR1 and CDR2 (germline): SGHRS, YFSETQ. CDR3 amino acids: CASSAGTDRDRVVAFF. The CDR3 coding sequence is TGCGCCAGCAGCGCTGGCACTGACAGGGACCGTGTAGTGGCTTTCTTT.

The CDR3 is CASSPLASSYNEQFF. The CDR3 region has the DNA TGTGCCAGCTCACCACTAGCTAGCTCCTACAATGAGCAGTTCTTC. The chain recombines TRBV18 with TRBJ2-1; D is unclear. This CDR3 has 15 residues. Germline V CDR1 and CDR2: KGHSH, LQKENI. V lost 1 base and J 0 bases, leaving 7 bases between the germline ends.